One and the same sample provided the 10 T cell receptor beta chains below, sequenced in a study of blood T cells in healthy people across ages (dated by TCRdb to the mid-2010s). The library relied on 5' RACE. The sample was run on an Illumina HiSeq 2500. A second roughly 6 to 12 cycle PCR used a sample-barcoded 5' primer and a J-beta primer mix. In-frame beta chains were kept once TCRdb had trimmed the public reads at Q25 with fastp and called clones with MiXCR. Every entry covers one CDR3 protein and lists the most common genes and DNA from its rows. This sample holds about 1.5 million distinct CDR3 sequences; 40% to 45% were observed only once. About 3.8% of the sample goes to the ten largest clones. The sequenced sample consisted of blood. Every receptor here comes from a woman aged 18-35 years in good health.

This clonotype was detected ten times or more. The chain recombines TRBV15 with TRBJ1-1; tentative D call: TRBD1 (5 bases). The germline V and J ends were trimmed by 4 bases and 3 bases, with 12 bases remaining between them. The germline CDR1 and CDR2 sequences are LNHNV and YYDKDF (reference sequence). The CDR3 totals 14 residues. CDR3 sequence: CATSTGIGDTEAFF. CDR3 nucleotide sequence: TGTGCCACCAGCACAGGGATTGGGGACACTGAAGCTTTCTTT.

The chain couples TRBV6-1 to TRBJ2-1, with D tentatively TRBD1 (5 bases). The V gene's germline CDR1 is MNHNS and CDR2 SASEGT. The CDR3 has 15 residues. V lost 4 bases and J lost 0, with 10 bases in between. CDR3 amino acids: CASSGQTHSYNEQFF. The CDR3 DNA follows: TGTGCCAGCAGTGGACAGACGCACTCCTACAATGAGCAGTTCTTC.

The chain joins TRBV12-3 or TRBV12-4 to TRBJ2-7, with 9 bases that match TRBD2. V shed 2 bases, J shed 2 bases, and the junction held 4 bases outside the gene matches. The CDR3 has 15 residues. CDR3 loop: CASSLSGRQTYEQYF. As DNA, the CDR3 is TGTGCCAGCAGTTTAAGCGGGAGGCAGACCTACGAGCAGTACTTC.

This clonotype was seen more than once but under ten times. The chain links TRBV20-1 to TRBJ2-5; 9 nucleotides agree with TRBD1. The J call is uncertain, as TRBJ2-7 better fits the DNA end. Germline CDR1 DFQATT, CDR2 SNEGSKA (reference sequence). The CDR3 runs to 14 residues. CDR3 in DNA: TGCAGTGCTAGACCGGGACAGGGAACTTCCGAGCAGTACTTC. It is translated as CSARPGQGTSEQYF.

As DNA, the CDR3 is TGTGCCACCAGCAGAGCCGGGACTAGCGCCTTCAATGAGCAGTTCTTC. Residues: CATSRAGTSAFNEQFF. The chain employs TRBV15 and TRBJ2-1, with 10 bases matching TRBD2. CDR1 LNHNV and CDR2 YYDKDF come from the germline V gene (reference sequence). The CDR3 has 16 amino acids. V lost 1 base and J lost 6; bases outside the gene matches: 6.

V is TRBV27 and J is TRBJ2-1, with 9 bases lining up with TRBD1. With V trimmed by 4 bases and J by 7 bases, 5 bases remained unmatched. CDR3 length: 14 residues. Germline loops: CDR1 MNHEY, CDR2 SMNVEV (reference sequence). The CDR3 DNA follows: TGTGCCAGCAGTTACCGGACAGGGGTAAATGAGCAGTTCTTC. It specifies CASSYRTGVNEQFF.

This clonotype has a handful of counts. V and J are TRBV6-5 and TRBJ2-7, with 7 bases lining up with TRBD1. V gave up 6 bases and J gave up 3 bases; unmatched junction bases: 14. The CDR3 loop spans 16 amino acids. Germline CDR1 is MNHEY and CDR2 is SVGAGI. CDR3 bases: TGTGCCAGCAGACTCCAATACACGACAGGGATCTACGAGCAGTACTTC. Its translation is CASRLQYTTGIYEQYF.

This clonotype has a handful of counts. This chain joins TRBV12-3 or TRBV12-4 and TRBJ1-2; D perhaps matches TRBD1 (5 bases). This CDR3 is 14 amino acids long. V was shortened by 6 bases and J by 1 base, with 12 bases between the two germline ends. This chain's CDR3 is CASSPDTYNYGYTF. As DNA, the CDR3 is TGTGCCAGCAGCCCGGACACTTATAACTATGGCTACACCTTC.

The chain recombines TRBV7-9 with TRBJ2-1, with D tentatively TRBD1 (5 bases). This CDR3 comprises 17 residues. Germline-derived CDR1 and CDR2 are SEHNR and FQNEAQ (reference sequence). Trimming shortened V by 1 base and J by 8 bases, and 21 bases separated the two germline ends. Here the CDR3 reads CASSLDIGHPLVDEQFF. The CDR3 nucleotides are TGTGCCAGCAGCTTAGATATAGGACATCCCCTTGTTGATGAGCAGTTCTTC.

The genes are TRBV6-6 and TRBJ1-2; 10 nucleotides align to TRBD1. Germline CDR1 and CDR2: MNHNY and SVGAGI (reference sequence). There are 17 residues in the CDR3. The V segment lost 6 bases and the J segment 4 bases; nucleotides outside the gene matches: 14. The CDR3 nucleotides read TGTGCCAGCAGCCCCCTTGTAGGGACAGGGGACACCTATGGCTACACCTTC. Translating it yields CASSPLVGTGDTYGYTF.